What follows describes a single T cell receptor (beta chain). What it recognizes is unknown. CDR3 length equals 13 residues. Germline V CDR1 and CDR2: WNHNN, SYGVQD (reference sequence). V lost 6 bases and J 5 bases, leaving 14 bases between the germline ends. The data were taken from a study of Ad26.COV2.S vaccination and SARS-CoV-2 variants. Study observations and caveats: Considerable breadth of spike-specific CD8+ and CD4+ T cell responses has reportedly been documented following vaccination. Individuals receiving vaccine had higher spike-specific TCR breadth than placebo recipients did. Analytic work on TCR breadth and depth might have understated the full extent of total T cell responses. Those who received vaccine or placebo ended up with similar non-spike TCR breadth.

Measured with immunoSEQ multiplex PCR; TCRdb has only the in-frame clones, and not every one. Here the sample spans just over 350,000 clones, around 90% being singletons. The input for sequencing was peripheral blood, taken after recovery from COVID-19. The chain combines TRBV10-1 with TRBJ2-7, with a possible D match to TRBD2 (5 bases). The TCR sequence derives from a human donor who had recovered from COVID-19. The CDR3 DNA reads TGCGCCAGCAGCTTTGGGGAGCTCAACGAGCAGTACTTC. Encoded protein: CASSFGELNEQYF.